The 15 T cell receptor beta chains listed next were all sequenced from one sample in a study of CD8 T cells in Susac syndrome. A quantity of roughly 0.5 to 1 ug RNA underwent reverse transcription using random hexamers. TCRdb itself ran the immunoSEQ multiplex PCR reads through MiXCR, one entry per CDR3 protein. This table has fewer than 150,000 distinct CDR3 sequences, approximately 95% appearing once. The source material was CD8+ T cells from PBMCs. These receptors all come from a human donor in good health.

This clonotype was seen only a few times. The V call is TRBV29-1, the J call TRBJ2-7; 15 bases line up with TRBD2. The CDR3 loop spans 14 amino acids. The V gene's germline CDR1 is SQVTM and CDR2 ANQGSEA. V lost 7 bases to trimming and J lost 6 bases; unmatched junction nucleotides: 7. The CDR3 region has the DNA TGCAGCGCCCTCGGACTAGCGGGAGGGATCGAGCAGTACTTC. Amino acids: CSALGLAGGIEQYF.

The chain carries TRBV7-9 and TRBJ2-7, with D unresolved. Trimming removed 6 bases from V and 3 bases from J, with 6 bases in between. The CDR3 length is 11 residues. Germline lookup yields CDR1 SEHNR and CDR2 FQNEAQ (reference sequence). In nucleotides, the CDR3 is TGTGCCAGCAGTCCCAACTACGAGCAGTACTTC. This gives the protein CASSPNYEQYF.

The chain combines TRBV12-3 or TRBV12-4 with TRBJ2-6, with 7 bases aligning to TRBD1. J was trimmed by 0 bases and V by 6 bases; bases with no gene match: 5. CDR3 length: 16 amino acids. CDR3 sequence reads: CASSPGTDSGANVLTF. DNA of the CDR3: TGTGCCAGCAGCCCCGGGACAGACTCTGGGGCCAACGTCCTGACTTTC.

The chain joins TRBV7-8 to TRBJ2-6; D remains unclear. V was trimmed by 8 bases and J by 0 bases, leaving 14 bases between them. Germline loops: CDR1 SGHVS, CDR2 FQNEAQ. The CDR3 sequence is 16 residues long. For the CDR3, the DNA is TGTGCCAGCCAAGGAAGTTGGGTCTCTGGGGCCAACGTCCTGACTTTC. Protein product: CASQGSWVSGANVLTF.

CDR3 protein: CASSVTSGRNSNQPQHF. The DNA of the CDR3 is TGTGCCAGCAGTGTTACCAGTGGGAGGAATAGCAATCAGCCCCAGCATTTT. The rearrangement uses TRBV6-1 and TRBJ1-5; no firm D call. The CDR3 consists of 17 residues. The V and J ends lost 4 bases and 0 bases respectively, with 16 bases between them. Per germline, CDR1 MNHNS and CDR2 SASEGT.

The chain joins TRBV24-1 to TRBJ2-3; D possibly uses TRBD1 or TRBD2 (5 bases each). Trimming took off 7 bases at V and 2 bases at J, with 12 bases between the two ends. The CDR3 contains 14 residues. The germline V gene encodes CDR1 KGHDR and CDR2 SFDVKD. The CDR3 DNA is TGTGCCACCAGCACCCGGGACCTCACAGATACGCAGTATTTT. Amino acids: CATSTRDLTDTQYF.

The rearrangement links TRBV15 to TRBJ2-5; D is uncertain. Between the trimmed V and J ends, which lost 5 bases and 4 bases, there was a span of 8 bases. The CDR3 runs to 12 residues. The germline gives CDR1 LNHNV, CDR2 YYDKDF (reference sequence). DNA for the CDR3: TGTGCCACCAGCGGCCATTTAGAGACCCAGTACTTC. Translated: CATSGHLETQYF.

The V and J genes are TRBV20-1 and TRBJ2-7; unclear D gene. Germline CDR1 reads DFQATT; CDR2 reads SNEGSKA (reference sequence). The CDR3 covers 10 residues. Trimming removed 3 bases at V and 6 bases at J, with 6 bases between. CDR3 bases: TGCAGTGCTAGTGGTCTCGAGCAGTACTTC. It yields the protein CSASGLEQYF.

The chain's CDR3 is CASSLDLTNEQYF. In DNA, the CDR3 is TGTGCCAGCAGCTTGGACTTAACCAACGAGCAGTACTTC. The genes are TRBV7-2 and TRBJ2-7, with a tentative D call TRBD2 (5 bases). Between the trimmed V and J ends, which lost 3 bases and 5 bases, there was a span of 11 bases. The CDR3 consists of 13 residues. In germline, CDR1 is SGHTA, CDR2 FQGNSA. The full variable domain, with the rest looked up from reference TRBV7-2 and TRBJ2-7, is GAGVSQSPSNKVTEKGKDVELRCDPISGHTALYWYRQSLGQGLEFLIYFQGNSAPDKSGLPSDRFSAERTGGSVSTLTIQRTQQEDSAVYLCASSLDLTNEQYFGPGTRLTVT.

The chain joins TRBV5-1 to TRBJ2-1; D is unclear. Germline assignment: CDR1 SGHRS and CDR2 YFSETQ. V was pared by 0 bases and J by 9 bases, with 7 bases between. The CDR3 sequence is 12 residues long. For the CDR3, the DNA is TGCGCCAGCAGCTTGGACGTGTTTGAGCAGTTCTTC. It codes for CASSLDVFEQFF.

This clonotype has only a few counts. V is TRBV27 and J is TRBJ2-2; D gene unclear. The CDR3 contains 12 residues. V lost 3 bases to trimming and J lost 8 bases, with 7 bases between them. The germline gives CDR1 MNHEY, CDR2 SMNVEV (reference sequence). The CDR3 coding sequence is TGTGCCAGCAGTTTTCGTGGAGGGGAGCTGTTTTTT. This gives the protein CASSFRGGELFF.

The chain carries TRBV15 and TRBJ2-3, with D possibly TRBD2 on 6 matching bases. Per germline, CDR1 LNHNV and CDR2 YYDKDF (reference sequence). Trimming stripped 4 bases from V and 5 bases from J, with 19 bases between. The CDR3 has 16 amino acids. CDR3 sequence: CATSKGGTPGVDTQYF. CDR3 DNA sequence: TGTGCCACCAGCAAAGGCGGGACTCCTGGAGTAGATACGCAGTATTTT.

The rearrangement links TRBV27 to TRBJ2-1; possibly TRBD1 for D (5 bases). The CDR3 is made up of 15 amino acids. The V gene lost 5 bases and the J gene lost 3 bases, with 14 bases spanning the gap. CDR1 is MNHEY and CDR2 is SMNVEV in the germline V gene (reference sequence). CDR3 amino acids: CASSRGFEVYNEQFF. CDR3 nucleotide sequence: TGTGCCAGCAGTAGGGGTTTCGAGGTCTACAATGAGCAGTTCTTC.

The V and J genes are TRBV9 and TRBJ2-7; a possible D gene is TRBD2 (5 bases). The CDR3 loop spans 14 amino acids. Germline values: CDR1 SGDLS, CDR2 YYNGEE. Between the trimmed V and J ends, which lost 3 bases and 2 bases, there was a span of 12 bases. The CDR3 protein is CASSERDGTYEQYF. The CDR3 DNA sequence: TGTGCCAGCAGCGAGAGAGACGGGACCTACGAGCAGTACTTC.

The J gene is TRBJ1-2, the V gene TRBV6-6; D unresolved. Per the germline V gene, CDR1 is MNHNY and CDR2 is SVGAGI (reference sequence). With 5 bases removed from V and 8 bases from J, the gap between germline ends came to 9 bases. The CDR3 is 11 residues long. In nucleotides, the CDR3 is TGTGCCAGCAGTCCCCTTAGAGGCTACACCTTC. Protein sequence: CASSPLRGYTF.